These 23 T cell receptor beta chains originate from one sample sequenced in a study of CD8+CD57+ T cells in acquired aplastic anemia. TCR beta VDJ and CDR3 profiles were obtained from a genomic DNA template. Each CDR3 protein gets one entry after TCRdb re-called the reads with MiXCR. The sample lists roughly 180,000 distinct CDR3 sequences; 55% to 70% were seen once. Input material: sorted CD4+, CD8+, or CD8+CD57+ T cells (not recorded which) from PBMCs. These receptors were obtained from a human donor with severe aplastic anemia or a healthy control (not recorded which).

The chain combines TRBV3-1 with TRBJ2-1; D not certain. This CDR3 is 11 amino acids long. Germline CDR1 reads LGHDT; CDR2 reads YNNKEL (reference sequence). V was clipped by 1 base and J by 10 bases, with 5 bases between them. For the CDR3, the DNA is TGTGCCAGCAGCCAAGTAGGGGAGCAGTTCTTC. Encoded protein: CASSQVGEQFF.

This clonotype was counted a few times. This chain uses TRBV5-5 with TRBJ1-6; D is unclear. Germline CDR1 is SGHKS and CDR2 is YYEKEE (reference sequence). This CDR3 has 14 amino acids. The V gene lost 7 bases and the J gene lost 10 bases, with 18 bases spanning the gap. DNA of the CDR3: TGTGCCAGCCTCTCGCAGGACGGAGTATCACCCCTCCACTTT. Encoded protein: CASLSQDGVSPLHF.

The V gene is TRBV7-2, the J gene TRBJ2-7; 8 positions match TRBD1. Germline V gives CDR1 SGHTA, CDR2 FQGNSA. The CDR3 is 15 amino acids. With V trimmed by 5 bases and J by 2 bases, 8 bases remained unmatched. This CDR3 is CASSLTGGGTYEQYF. Written as DNA, the CDR3 is TGTGCCAGCAGCCTTACAGGGGGAGGCACCTACGAGCAGTACTTC.

As concerns this clonotype: One junction end does not reproduce the germline sequence, and a read error may be involved. The V and J genes are TRBV7-4 and TRBJ2-3; 11 bases are a match to TRBD2. This CDR3 spans 16 amino acids. CDR1 and CDR2 from the germline V gene are SGHVT and SQSDAQ. The CDR3 loop is CASSQEVTSGVYTQYF. The CDR3 coding sequence is TGCGCCAGCAGCCAAGAGGTGACTAGCGGGGTATATACGCAGTATTTT.

This chain joins TRBV6-2 or TRBV6-3 and TRBJ2-7, with TRBD1 matching over 9 bases. After removal of 2 bases from V and 0 bases from J, the junction contained 2 bases not matched to a gene. The germline V gene has CDR1 MNHEY and CDR2 SVGEGT. This CDR3 spans 15 amino acids. The CDR3, as DNA: TGTGCCAGCAGTTACGGGACAGGGAACTCCTACGAGCAGTACTTC. As protein: CASSYGTGNSYEQYF.

The V gene is TRBV15, the J gene TRBJ2-2; 8 nucleotides align to TRBD1. Germline V gene lookup returns CDR1 LNHNV and CDR2 YYDKDF (reference sequence). This CDR3 is built from 18 residues. J lost 1 base, V lost 0 bases, and 7 bases had no gene match. CDR3 nucleotide sequence: TGTGCCACCAGCAGAGATACGGCCGGGACAGGGAACACCGGGGAGCTGTTTTTT. Protein sequence: CATSRDTAGTGNTGELFF.

The chain joins TRBV10-3 to TRBJ1-6, with unresolved D. From germline, CDR1 is ENHRY and CDR2 SYGVKD. The CDR3 spans 16 residues. Trimming pared 6 bases from V and 0 bases from J, leaving 12 bases between. CDR3 DNA: TGTGCCATCAGGGACTCTCACGCCTCCTATAATTCACCCCTCCACTTT. This translates into CAIRDSHASYNSPLHF.

This rearrangement joins TRBV14 to TRBJ2-2; D is perhaps TRBD2 (5 bases). The length of the CDR3 is 14 residues. The V end was cut by 2 bases, the J end by 2 bases, with 6 bases between. The germline gives CDR1 SGHDN, CDR2 FVKESK. As DNA, the CDR3 is TGTGCCAGCAGCCAAAGACTAAACACCGGGGAGCTGTTTTTT. Translation: CASSQRLNTGELFF.

The chain has TRBV10-3 and TRBJ2-5; TRBD1 is a possible D gene (6 bases). The closer fit of TRBJ2-7 to the DNA end suggests the J call may be wrong. The germline V gene has CDR1 ENHRY and CDR2 SYGVKD. CDR3 length: 14 amino acids. Here the CDR3 DNA reads TGTGCCATCAGCCGGGACACTTTCTCCTACGAGCAGTACTTC. Encoded protein: CAISRDTFSYEQYF.

The CDR3 is CASSLGAGPSYEQYF. CDR3 sequence (DNA): TGTGCCAGCAGCTTAGGGGCGGGCCCCTCCTACGAGCAGTACTTC. The V and J genes are TRBV7-9 and TRBJ2-7; a weak D match, TRBD2 (5 bases). Germline CDR1 and CDR2: SEHNR and FQNEAQ (reference sequence). This CDR3 is 15 amino acids long. Trimming took off 1 base at V and 0 bases at J, with 10 bases between the two ends.

This clonotype was seen only once. The chain couples TRBV20-1 to TRBJ2-7; D is ambiguous. The CDR3 is made up of 12 amino acids. From germline, CDR1 is DFQATT and CDR2 SNEGSKA (reference sequence). V lost 6 bases, J lost 1 base, and 10 bases lay in between. CDR3 residues: CSARERSYEQYF. As DNA, the CDR3 is TGCAGTGCAAGGGAACGGTCCTACGAGCAGTACTTC.

The chain has TRBV20-1 and TRBJ2-2; 7 bases match TRBD2. Looked up from germline, CDR1 is DFQATT and CDR2 is SNEGSKA (reference sequence). Germline trimming cut 3 bases from V and 6 bases from J; bases unmatched to any gene: 7. The CDR3 sequence is 14 residues long. CDR3 amino acids: CSASGPGRAGELFF. CDR3 coding DNA: TGCAGTGCTAGCGGTCCGGGGAGGGCCGGGGAGCTGTTTTTT.

The chain combines TRBV7-4 with TRBJ2-7, with no clear D. CDR1 is SGHVT, CDR2 SQSDAQ, per germline. The CDR3 runs 15 residues. Trimming shortened V by 2 bases and J by 4 bases, and 15 bases separated the two germline ends. The CDR3 spells CASSLWWREGYEQYF. In nucleotides, the CDR3 is TGTGCCAGCAGCTTATGGTGGCGAGAAGGTTACGAGCAGTACTTC.

This chain connects TRBV7-3 to TRBJ2-3; 8 nucleotides align to TRBD2. CDR3 size: 17 residues. Trimming cost V 1 base and J 2 bases; bases outside gene matches: 8. Germline V gene data show CDR1 as SGHTA and CDR2 as FQGTGA. This CDR3 is CASSLNVFGGATDTQYF. The CDR3 DNA sequence: TGTGCCAGCAGCTTAAATGTTTTCGGGGGGGCCACAGATACGCAGTATTTT.

The rearrangement joins TRBV10-2 to TRBJ2-2; tentatively, D is TRBD2 (7 bases). CDR1 WSHSY and CDR2 SAAADI come from the germline V gene. The CDR3 has 13 residues. The CDR3 is CIGGGACTGELFF. CDR3 nucleotides: TGCATTGGGGGGGGGGCATGCACCGGGGAGCTGTTTTTT.

Concerning this clonotype: Just one base apart from a much larger clone, this may be a read error. As the CDR3 is not closed by the conserved phenylalanine or tryptophan, this likely results from a read error. This sequence joins TRBV6-2 or TRBV6-3 and TRBJ2-7, with 7 bases matching TRBD2. Germline lookup yields CDR1 MNHEY and CDR2 SVGEGT. J gave up 4 bases and V 2 bases, and 11 bases lay outside the gene matches. This CDR3 spans 16 amino acids. This CDR3 is CASSYPRERGLYEQYL. The CDR3 region has the DNA TGTGCCAGCAGTTACCCAAGGGAGCGGGGACTTTACGAGCAGTACTTA.

This clonotype has just a few counts. This chain connects TRBV20-1 to TRBJ1-5; TRBD1 is a possible D gene (6 bases). The CDR3 sequence is 12 residues long. Germline loops: CDR1 DFQATT, CDR2 SNEGSKA (reference sequence). V lost 3 bases and J 5 bases, leaving 8 bases between the germline ends. CDR3 nucleotide sequence: TGCAGTGCTAGCGCAGGGGATCAGCCCCAGCATTTT. Its protein product is CSASAGDQPQHF.

This chain connects TRBV19 to TRBJ2-3; 9 positions match TRBD1. In germline, CDR1 is LNHDA, CDR2 SQIVND (reference sequence). The CDR3 spans 16 residues. The V segment lost 7 bases and the J segment 2 bases; nucleotides outside the gene matches: 10. The CDR3 sequence is CASTDRGDRVTDTQYF. The DNA of the CDR3 is TGTGCCAGTACCGATAGGGGGGACAGGGTCACAGATACGCAGTATTTT.

Ten or more counts support this clonotype. The rearrangement joins TRBV5-1 to TRBJ1-2, with TRBD1 identical over 7 bases. CDR1 is SGHRS, CDR2 YFSETQ, per germline. V lost 6 bases to trimming and J lost 4 bases; unmatched junction nucleotides: 12. CDR3 size: 15 residues. As DNA, the CDR3 is TGCGCCAGCACCATAGACAGGGCGAGTGGCTATGGCTACACCTTC. This codes for CASTIDRASGYGYTF.

There are many counts of this clonotype. J is TRBJ2-7 and V is TRBV2; D gene unclear. The V and J ends lost 8 bases and 0 bases respectively, with 14 bases between them. CDR1 and CDR2 from the germline V gene are SNHLY and FYNNEI. The CDR3 is 14 amino acids. The CDR3 DNA reads TGTGCCAGCGTTGAAGGTGGCAGCTCCTACGAGCAGTACTTC. This codes for CASVEGGSSYEQYF.

A single count supports this clonotype. The genes are TRBV6-1 and TRBJ2-7, with 10 bases fitting TRBD2. CDR3 length equals 16 residues. CDR1 is MNHNS and CDR2 is SASEGT in the germline V gene. V lost 6 bases and J lost 0; bases outside the gene matches: 8. The CDR3 DNA follows: TGTGCCAGCAGCGCGCCTAGCGGGGGCAGCTCCTACGAGCAGTACTTC. This translates into CASSAPSGGSSYEQYF.

The chain recombines TRBV7-9 with TRBJ2-2; weak D call: TRBD1 (5 bases). This CDR3 has 18 residues. The V and J ends lost 2 bases and 3 bases respectively, with 19 bases between them. Germline-derived CDR1 and CDR2 are SEHNR and FQNEAQ (reference sequence). This CDR3 reads CASSLSSTMGRDTGELFF. The CDR3 bases are TGTGCCAGCAGCTTATCTTCCACGATGGGCAGGGACACCGGGGAGCTGTTTTTT. Using reference TRBV7-9 and TRBJ2-2 for the parts outside the CDR3, the full variable domain is DTGVSQNPRHKITKRGQNVTFRCDPISEHNRLYWYRQTLGQGPEFLTYFQNEAQLEKSRLLSDRFSAERPKGSFSTLEIQRTEQGDSAMYLCASSLSSTMGRDTGELFFGEGSRLTVL.

The chain combines TRBV7-2 with TRBJ2-7; 8 positions agree with TRBD1. V was pared by 5 bases and J by 6 bases, with 9 bases of the junction left unmatched. Germline CDR1 is SGHTA and CDR2 is FQGNSA. CDR3 length equals 14 residues. The CDR3 loop is CASSRPSGGGEQYF. DNA for the CDR3: TGTGCCAGCAGCCGACCATCAGGGGGCGGCGAGCAGTACTTC.